What follows is one T cell receptor beta chain and its context. This sample was taken from a study of blood T cell repertoires in COVID-19. Study-wide context: Italy, Spain and the United States were the sources of the convalescent and acute COVID-19 samples.

Germline V gives CDR1 MNHEY, CDR2 SVGAGI. With 6 bases removed from V and 8 bases from J, the gap between germline ends came to 13 bases. There are 13 residues in the CDR3. Profiled with immunoSEQ multiplex PCR; TCRdb holds only in-frame clones, not every one. This sample carries 300,000 to 350,000 clones, 88% of them seen once, and the ten largest clones take approximately 0.97%. This receptor was taken from a woman aged 25 to 39 who had been exposed to COVID-19. The sample comprised PBMCs or T cells enriched from blood (not recorded which). The chain recombines TRBV6-5 with TRBJ2-2; TRBD1 is a possible D gene (5 bases). The CDR3 loop reads CASRDTKRGELFF. The CDR3 coding sequence is TGTGCCAGCAGGGACACTAAACGGGGGGAGCTGTTTTTT.